The subject of this entry is one T cell receptor beta chain. This record comes from a study of blood T cell repertoires in COVID-19. Background on the study: From the United States, Italy and Spain came samples of acute and convalescent COVID-19. The cDNA or gDNA used as material had been derived from T cells, B-cell-depleted T cells, or PBMCs.

Authors' analysis steps: Nucleated cell number was recorded as an estimate derived from reference gene primer amplification. Using immunoSEQ multiplex PCR, the repertoire was profiled, and TCRdb retains in-frame clones only, with some absent. V and J calls and clone size are given by that table; D and trimming were obtained from the DNA. The table lists roughly 330,000 clones, about 83% of them singletons. The V gene lost 0 bases and the J gene lost 4 bases, with 10 bases spanning the gap. This CDR3 contains 14 residues. Germline loops: CDR1 SGDLS, CDR2 YYNGEE. Sequenced: peripheral blood. The chain is built from TRBV9 and TRBJ1-1, with D perhaps matching TRBD1 (5 bases). The source is a woman aged 50 to 60 with acute or convalescent COVID-19. The CDR3 nucleotides are TGTGCCAGCAGCGTAGTGTCAGGGATCACTGAAGCTTTCTTT. Translated, it gives CASSVVSGITEAFF.